This TCR beta chain was obtained from a study of blood T cell repertoires in COVID-19. Study summary: Acute-phase and convalescent COVID-19 samples originated in the United States, Italy and Spain. PBMCs, B-cell-depleted T cells, or T cells were the source of the cDNA or gDNA that made up the material.

From germline, CDR1 is MNHEY and CDR2 SVGAGI. The ends were cut back, 2 bases at V and 1 base at J, with 5 bases in the middle. This CDR3 comprises 13 residues. As originally analysed: How many nucleated cells were present was estimated from reference gene primer amplification. Assay used: immunoSEQ multiplex PCR; TCRdb lists only in-frame clones, some missing. V and J calls and clone size are given by that table; D and trimming were obtained from the DNA. The sample holds 65,000 to 75,000 clones, 90% seen once. This chain uses TRBV6-5 with TRBJ1-1; D gene unclear. The receptor was derived from a man aged 45 to 65 with acute or convalescent COVID-19. Sequenced material: peripheral blood. The CDR3 DNA follows: TGTGCCAGCAGTTACGGGCAGAACACTGAAGCTTTCTTT. It codes for CASSYGQNTEAFF.